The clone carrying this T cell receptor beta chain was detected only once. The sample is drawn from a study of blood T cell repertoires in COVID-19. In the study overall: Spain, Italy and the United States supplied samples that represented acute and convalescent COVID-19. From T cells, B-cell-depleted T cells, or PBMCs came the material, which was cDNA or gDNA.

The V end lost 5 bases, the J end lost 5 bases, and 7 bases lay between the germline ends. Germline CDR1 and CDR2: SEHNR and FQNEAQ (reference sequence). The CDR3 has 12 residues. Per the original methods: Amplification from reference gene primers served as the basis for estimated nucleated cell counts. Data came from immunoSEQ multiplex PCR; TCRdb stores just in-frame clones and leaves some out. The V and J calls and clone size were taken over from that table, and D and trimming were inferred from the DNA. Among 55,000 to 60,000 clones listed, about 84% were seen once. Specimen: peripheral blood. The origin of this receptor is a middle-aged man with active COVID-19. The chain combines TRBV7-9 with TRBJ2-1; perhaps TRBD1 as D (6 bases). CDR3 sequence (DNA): TGTGCCAGCAGCCACAGGGACAATGAGCAGTTCTTC. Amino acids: CASSHRDNEQFF.